This TCR beta chain came from a study of T cells in localized non-small cell lung cancer. General study results and limits: Tumor showed lower T cell clonality than uninvolved adjacent lung, where it was highest.

On this clone itself: What it recognizes is unknown.

Data came from immunoSEQ multiplex PCR; TCRdb stores just in-frame clones and leaves some out. Of 48,000 or so clones detected, just over 85% appear once; the ten largest clones hold more than 15%. CDR1 is LNHDA, CDR2 SQIVND, per germline (reference sequence). V lost 3 bases, J lost 5 bases, and 6 bases stayed unmatched. CDR3 length: 15 amino acids. This material consisted of peripheral blood, taken before any cancer treatment. The TCR sequence derives from a male donor older than 55 with stage III squamous cell lung carcinoma. The chain has TRBV19 and TRBJ1-4, with TRBD1 identical over 7 bases. CDR3 nucleotides: TGTGCCAGTAGTATTGGGGACAGAAGGAATGAAAAACTGTTTTTT. Translated: CASSIGDRRNEKLFF.